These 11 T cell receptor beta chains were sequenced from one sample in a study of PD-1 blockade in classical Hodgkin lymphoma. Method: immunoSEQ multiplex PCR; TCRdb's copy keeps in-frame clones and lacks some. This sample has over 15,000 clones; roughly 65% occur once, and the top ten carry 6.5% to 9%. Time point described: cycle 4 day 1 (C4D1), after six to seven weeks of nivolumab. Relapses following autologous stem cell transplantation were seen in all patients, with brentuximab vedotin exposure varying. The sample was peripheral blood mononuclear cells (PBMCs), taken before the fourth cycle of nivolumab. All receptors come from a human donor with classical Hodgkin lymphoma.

For the CDR3, the DNA is TGTGCCAGCAGCTTAGCAACCGGCTATGGCTACACCTTC. Translating it yields CASSLATGYGYTF. V usage is TRBV7-2 and J usage is TRBJ1-2; no clear D gene. Trimming left V 0 bases short and J 4 bases short, with 6 bases between. The CDR3 extends over 13 amino acids. The germline gives CDR1 SGHTA, CDR2 FQGNSA. Full variable domain (outside the CDR3, taken from reference TRBV7-2 and TRBJ1-2): GAGVSQSPSNKVTEKGKDVELRCDPISGHTALYWYRQSLGQGLEFLIYFQGNSAPDKSGLPSDRFSAERTGGSVSTLTIQRTQQEDSAVYLCASSLATGYGYTFGSGTRLTVV.

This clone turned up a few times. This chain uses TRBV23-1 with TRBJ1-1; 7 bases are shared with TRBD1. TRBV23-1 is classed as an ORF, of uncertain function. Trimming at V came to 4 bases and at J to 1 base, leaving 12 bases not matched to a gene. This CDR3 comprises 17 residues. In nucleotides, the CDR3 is TGCGCCAGCAGTCTCCCACAGGGGTCACTCGAGAACACTGAAGCTTTCTTT. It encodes CASSLPQGSLENTEAFF.

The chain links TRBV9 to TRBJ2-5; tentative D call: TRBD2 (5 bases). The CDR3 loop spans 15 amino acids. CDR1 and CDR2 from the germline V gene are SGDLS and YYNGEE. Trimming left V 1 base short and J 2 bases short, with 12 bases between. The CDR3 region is CASSVTTGIQETQYF. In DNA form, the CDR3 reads TGTGCCAGCAGCGTAACCACCGGGATACAAGAGACCCAGTACTTC.

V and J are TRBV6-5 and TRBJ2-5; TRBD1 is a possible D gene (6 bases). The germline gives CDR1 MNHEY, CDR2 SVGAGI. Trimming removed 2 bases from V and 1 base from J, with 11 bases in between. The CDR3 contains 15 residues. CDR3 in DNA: TGTGCCAGCAGTTACCAGGGGACGGCCCAAGAGACCCAGTACTTC. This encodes CASSYQGTAQETQYF.

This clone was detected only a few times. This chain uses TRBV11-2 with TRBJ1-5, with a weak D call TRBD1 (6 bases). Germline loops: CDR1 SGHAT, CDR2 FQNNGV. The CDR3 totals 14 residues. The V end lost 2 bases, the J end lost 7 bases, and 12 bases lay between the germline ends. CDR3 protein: CASSLSGGWQPQHF. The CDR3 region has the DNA TGTGCCAGCAGCTTATCCGGGGGCTGGCAGCCCCAGCATTTT.

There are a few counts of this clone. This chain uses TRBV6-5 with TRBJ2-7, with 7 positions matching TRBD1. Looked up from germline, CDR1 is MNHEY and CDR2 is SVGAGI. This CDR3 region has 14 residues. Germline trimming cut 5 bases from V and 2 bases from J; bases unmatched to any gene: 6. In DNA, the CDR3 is TGTGCCAGCAGTCCCACGGGACAGCCCTACGAGCAGTACTTC. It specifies CASSPTGQPYEQYF.

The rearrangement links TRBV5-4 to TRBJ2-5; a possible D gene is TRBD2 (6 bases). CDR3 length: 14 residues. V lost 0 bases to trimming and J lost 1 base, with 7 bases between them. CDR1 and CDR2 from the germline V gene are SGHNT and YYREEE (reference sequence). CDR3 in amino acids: CASSLERAQETQYF. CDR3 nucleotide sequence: TGTGCCAGCAGCTTGGAGCGGGCCCAAGAGACCCAGTACTTC.

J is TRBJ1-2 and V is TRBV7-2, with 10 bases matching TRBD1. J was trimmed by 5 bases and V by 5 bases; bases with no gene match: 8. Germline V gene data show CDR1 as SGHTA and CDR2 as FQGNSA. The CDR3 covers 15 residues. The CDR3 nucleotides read TGTGCCAGCAGCGCCTCCGGGACAGGGGCATATGGCTACACCTTC. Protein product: CASSASGTGAYGYTF.

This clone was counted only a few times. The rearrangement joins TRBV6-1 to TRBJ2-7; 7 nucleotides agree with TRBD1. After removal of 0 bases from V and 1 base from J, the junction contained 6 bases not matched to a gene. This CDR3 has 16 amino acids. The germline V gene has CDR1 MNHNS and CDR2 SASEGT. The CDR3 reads CASSEAGQAGSYEQYF. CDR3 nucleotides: TGTGCCAGCAGTGAAGCCGGACAGGCCGGATCCTACGAGCAGTACTTC.

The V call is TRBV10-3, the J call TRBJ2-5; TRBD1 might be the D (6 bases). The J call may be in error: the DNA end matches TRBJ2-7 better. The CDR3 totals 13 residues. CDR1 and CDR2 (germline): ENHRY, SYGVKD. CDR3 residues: CAISPGQSYEQYF. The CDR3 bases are TGTGCCATCAGCCCTGGACAGTCCTACGAGCAGTACTTC.

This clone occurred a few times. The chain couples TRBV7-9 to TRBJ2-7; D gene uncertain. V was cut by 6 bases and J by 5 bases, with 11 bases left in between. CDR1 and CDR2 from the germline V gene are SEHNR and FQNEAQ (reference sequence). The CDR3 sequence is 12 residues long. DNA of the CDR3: TGTGCCAGCAGTAAGGACCCCCACGAGCAGTACTTC. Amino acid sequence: CASSKDPHEQYF.